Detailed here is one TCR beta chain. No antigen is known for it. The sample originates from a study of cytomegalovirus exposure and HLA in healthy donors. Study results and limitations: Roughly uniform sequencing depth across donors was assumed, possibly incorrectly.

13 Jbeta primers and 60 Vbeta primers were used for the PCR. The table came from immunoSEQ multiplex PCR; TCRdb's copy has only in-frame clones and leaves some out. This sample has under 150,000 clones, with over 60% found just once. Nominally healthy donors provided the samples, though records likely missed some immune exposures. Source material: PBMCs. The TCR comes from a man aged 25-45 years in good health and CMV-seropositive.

CDR3 amino acids: CASSQGTRVGITYEQYF. CDR3 DNA sequence: TGTGCCAGCAGCCAAGGGACTAGGGTGGGTATAACCTACGAGCAGTACTTC. This rearrangement joins TRBV11-2 to TRBJ2-7; 8 bases match TRBD2. Germline trimming cut 5 bases from V and 2 bases from J; bases unmatched to any gene: 14. The CDR3 totals 17 residues. The germline V gene encodes CDR1 SGHAT and CDR2 FQNNGV. The full variable domain, in which reference TRBV11-2 and TRBJ2-7 provide the parts outside the CDR3, is EAGVAQSPRYKIIEKRQSVAFWCNPISGHATLYWYQQILGQGPKLLIQFQNNGVVDDSQLPKDRFSAERLKGVDSTLKIQPAKLEDSAVYLCASSQGTRVGITYEQYFGPGTRLTVT.